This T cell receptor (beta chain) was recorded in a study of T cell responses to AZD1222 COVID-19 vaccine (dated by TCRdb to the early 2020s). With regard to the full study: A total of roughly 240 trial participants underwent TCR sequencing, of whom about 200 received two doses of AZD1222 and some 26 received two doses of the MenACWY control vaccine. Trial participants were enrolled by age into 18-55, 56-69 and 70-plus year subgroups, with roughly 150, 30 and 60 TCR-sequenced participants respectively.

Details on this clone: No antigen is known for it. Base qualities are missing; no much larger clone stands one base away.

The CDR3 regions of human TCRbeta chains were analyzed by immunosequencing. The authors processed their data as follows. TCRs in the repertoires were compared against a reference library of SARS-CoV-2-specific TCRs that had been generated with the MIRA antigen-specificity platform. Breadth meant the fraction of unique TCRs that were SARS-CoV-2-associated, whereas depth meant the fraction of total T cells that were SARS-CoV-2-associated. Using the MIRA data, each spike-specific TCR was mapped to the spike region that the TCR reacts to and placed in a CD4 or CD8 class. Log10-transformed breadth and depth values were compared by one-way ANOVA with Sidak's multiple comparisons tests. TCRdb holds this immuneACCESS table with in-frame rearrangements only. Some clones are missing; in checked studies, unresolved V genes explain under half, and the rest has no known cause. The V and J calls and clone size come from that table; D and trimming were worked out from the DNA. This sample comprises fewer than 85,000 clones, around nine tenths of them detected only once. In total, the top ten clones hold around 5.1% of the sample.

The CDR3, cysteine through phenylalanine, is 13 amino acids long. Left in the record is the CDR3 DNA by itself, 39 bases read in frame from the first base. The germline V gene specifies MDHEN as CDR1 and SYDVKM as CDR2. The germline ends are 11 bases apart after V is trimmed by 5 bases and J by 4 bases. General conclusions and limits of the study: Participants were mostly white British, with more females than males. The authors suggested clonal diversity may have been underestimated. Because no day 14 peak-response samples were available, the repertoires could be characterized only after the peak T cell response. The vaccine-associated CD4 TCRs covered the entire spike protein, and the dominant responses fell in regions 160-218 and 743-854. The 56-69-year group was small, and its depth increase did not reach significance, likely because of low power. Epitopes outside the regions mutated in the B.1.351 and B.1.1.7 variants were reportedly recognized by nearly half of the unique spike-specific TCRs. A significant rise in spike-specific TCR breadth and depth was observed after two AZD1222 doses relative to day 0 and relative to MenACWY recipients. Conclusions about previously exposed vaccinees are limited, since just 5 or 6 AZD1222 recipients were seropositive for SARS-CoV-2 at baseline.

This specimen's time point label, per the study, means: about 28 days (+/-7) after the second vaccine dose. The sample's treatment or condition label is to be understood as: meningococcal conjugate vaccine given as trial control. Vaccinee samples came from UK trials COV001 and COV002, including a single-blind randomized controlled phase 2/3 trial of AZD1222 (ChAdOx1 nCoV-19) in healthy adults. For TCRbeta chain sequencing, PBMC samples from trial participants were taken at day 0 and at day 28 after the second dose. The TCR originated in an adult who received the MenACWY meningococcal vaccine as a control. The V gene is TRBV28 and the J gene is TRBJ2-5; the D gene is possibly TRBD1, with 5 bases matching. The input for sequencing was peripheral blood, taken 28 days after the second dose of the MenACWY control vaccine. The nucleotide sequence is TGTGCCAGCAGTGGTCAGGGATTAGAGACCCAGTACTTC. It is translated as CASSGQGLETQYF.